Given below is one T cell receptor (beta chain) in context. Its antigen is unidentified. This specimen comes from a study of cytomegalovirus exposure and HLA in healthy donors. Study information: Genetic ancestry analysis placed over 75% of the roughly 400 donors that were genotyped in the Caucasian-associated cluster.

With 60 Vbeta and 13 Jbeta primers, the PCR was carried out. Method: immunoSEQ multiplex PCR; TCRdb's copy keeps in-frame clones and lacks some. Among roughly 130,000 clones, approximately 80% were seen once, and the ten largest hold 1.5% to 2.5%. Study-wide points: 164 TCR beta chains were listed as cytomegalovirus-associated. Looking again later, the authors saw that most CMV-associated TCR beta chains seemed HLA-restricted.

Sequences were obtained from PBMCs. This receptor was taken from a man younger than 35 in good health and CMV-seronegative.

The DNA of the CDR3 is TGCAGCGTAGAAACCGCAAGCTCCTACGAGCAGTACTTC. As protein: CSVETASSYEQYF. The chain recombines TRBV29-1 with TRBJ2-5; D gene unclear. Judging by the DNA end, TRBJ2-7 fits better; the J call may be wrong. CDR3 length: 13 residues. CDR1 is SQVTM and CDR2 is ANQGSEA in the germline V gene.